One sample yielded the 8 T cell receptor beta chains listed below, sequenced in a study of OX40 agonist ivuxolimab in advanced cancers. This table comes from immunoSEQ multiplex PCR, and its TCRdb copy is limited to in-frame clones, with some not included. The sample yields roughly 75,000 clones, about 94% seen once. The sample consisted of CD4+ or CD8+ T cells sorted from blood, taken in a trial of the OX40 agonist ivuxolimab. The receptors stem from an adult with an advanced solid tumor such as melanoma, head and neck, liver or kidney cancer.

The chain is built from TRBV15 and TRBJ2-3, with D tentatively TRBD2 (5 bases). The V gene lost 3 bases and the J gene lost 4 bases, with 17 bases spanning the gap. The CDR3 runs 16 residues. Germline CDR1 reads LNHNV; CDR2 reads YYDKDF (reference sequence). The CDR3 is CATSRETSVGADTQYF. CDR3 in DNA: TGTGCCACCAGCAGGGAAACTAGTGTGGGTGCAGATACGCAGTATTTT.

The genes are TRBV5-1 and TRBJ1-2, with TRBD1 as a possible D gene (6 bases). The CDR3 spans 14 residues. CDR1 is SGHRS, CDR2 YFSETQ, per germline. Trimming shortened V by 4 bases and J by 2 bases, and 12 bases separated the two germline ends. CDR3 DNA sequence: TGCGCCAGCAGCCTCCGAGGGGGAAACTATGGCTACACCTTC. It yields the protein CASSLRGGNYGYTF.

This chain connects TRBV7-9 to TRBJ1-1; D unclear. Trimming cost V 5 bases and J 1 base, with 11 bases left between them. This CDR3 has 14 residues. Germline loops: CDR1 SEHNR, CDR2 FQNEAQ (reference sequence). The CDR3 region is CASSPRSGNTEAFF. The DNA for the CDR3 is TGTGCCAGCAGCCCCAGATCGGGGAACACTGAAGCTTTCTTT.

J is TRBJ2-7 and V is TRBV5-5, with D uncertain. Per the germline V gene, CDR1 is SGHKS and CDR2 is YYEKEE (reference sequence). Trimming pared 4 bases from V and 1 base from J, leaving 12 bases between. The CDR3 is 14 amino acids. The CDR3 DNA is TGTGCCAGCAGCCCCATGCCCCCATCCTACGAGCAGTACTTC. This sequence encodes CASSPMPPSYEQYF.

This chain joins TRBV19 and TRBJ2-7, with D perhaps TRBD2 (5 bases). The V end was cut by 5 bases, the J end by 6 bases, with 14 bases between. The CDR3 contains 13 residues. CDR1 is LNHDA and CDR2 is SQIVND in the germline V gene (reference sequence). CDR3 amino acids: CASSGSGWGEQYF. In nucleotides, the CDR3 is TGTGCCAGTAGTGGGAGTGGTTGGGGCGAGCAGTACTTC.

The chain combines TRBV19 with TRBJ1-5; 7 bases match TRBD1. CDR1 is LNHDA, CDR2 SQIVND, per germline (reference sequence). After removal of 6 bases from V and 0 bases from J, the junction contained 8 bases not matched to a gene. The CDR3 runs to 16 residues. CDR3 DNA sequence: TGTGCCAGTAGAACTGGGGACAGTTATAGCAATCAGCCCCAGCATTTT. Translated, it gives CASRTGDSYSNQPQHF.

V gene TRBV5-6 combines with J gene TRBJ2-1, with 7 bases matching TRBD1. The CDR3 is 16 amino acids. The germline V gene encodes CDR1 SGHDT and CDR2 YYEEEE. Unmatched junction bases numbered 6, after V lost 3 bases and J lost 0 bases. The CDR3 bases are TGTGCCAGCAGCTGGAATAGACAGGGCTCCTACAATGAGCAGTTCTTC. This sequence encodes CASSWNRQGSYNEQFF.

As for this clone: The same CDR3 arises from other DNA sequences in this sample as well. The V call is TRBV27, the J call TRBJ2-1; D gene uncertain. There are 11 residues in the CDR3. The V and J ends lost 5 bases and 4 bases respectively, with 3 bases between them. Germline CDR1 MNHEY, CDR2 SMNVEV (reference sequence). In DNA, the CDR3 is TGTGCCAGCAGTACATACAATGAGCAGTTCTTC. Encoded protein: CASSTYNEQFF.